This T cell receptor (beta chain) was identified in a study of shared clonotypes between healthy human individuals. The overall study: Used for every donor were three CD4 naive, three CD4 memory, two CD8 naive and one CD8 memory plate. Study-wide results and caveats: Generation probability values for non-shared clonotypes were lower than those for clonotypes shared by all four donors. Sampling covered nothing but blood. Tissue TCR repertoires likely differ from those found in blood. Generally, naive subsets came out with larger estimated richness than memory subsets.

Naivety among CD8 cells was defined by CD45RO negativity and positive CCR7 selection, thereby excluding terminally differentiated effector memory CD45RA+ cells. About this clone: Its antigen is still unknown.

Germline loops: CDR1 LNHDA, CDR2 SQIVND (reference sequence). This CDR3 region has 14 residues. V dropped 2 bases and J dropped 7 bases, with 14 bases sitting between them. Clones were read by immunoSEQ multiplex PCR, and TCRdb kept only the in-frame ones, dropping some. The repertoire consists of about 2.2 million clones, with around 93% occurring once and the leading ten covering around 1.8%. Material: naive CD8+ T cells from PBMCs. The receptor was derived from a man between 18 and 29 years old in good health. Some clones in this sample may be carry-over from other donors' samples. The chain carries TRBV19 and TRBJ1-1; D may be TRBD1 (6 bases). The chain's CDR3 is CASSIIRGRGEAFF. The CDR3 bases are TGTGCCAGTAGTATAATTCGGGGGCGGGGTGAAGCTTTCTTT. Full variable domain (outside the CDR3, taken from reference TRBV19 and TRBJ1-1): DGGITQSPKYLFRKEGQNVTLSCEQNLNHDAMYWYRQDPGQGLRLIYYSQIVNDFQKGDIAEGYSVSREKKESFPLTVTSAQKNPTAFYLCASSIIRGRGEAFFGQGTRLTVV.